This T cell receptor beta chain was captured in a study of technical replicates of blood from several donors. TCRdb's copy holds only in-frame clones and misses some; the assay was immunoSEQ multiplex PCR. The sample consists of about 44,000 clones, around 97% of them appearing once. This CDR3 comprises 15 residues. Germline lookup yields CDR1 SGHDN and CDR2 FVKESK. J was trimmed by 1 base and V by 5 bases; bases with no gene match: 5. The V call is TRBV14, the J call TRBJ2-5; 9 bases align to TRBD1. The receptor's source is a human donor in good health. The sequenced material came from T cells isolated from PBMCs. The CDR3 sequence is CASSGRDRAQETQYF. The CDR3 coding sequence is TGTGCCAGCAGCGGCCGGGACAGGGCCCAAGAGACCCAGTACTTC.